The 30 T cell receptor beta chains below all came from one sample that was sequenced in a study of patients and donors after allogeneic stem cell transplantation. TCRdb recomputed calls from the RT-PCR reads with MiXCR, one row per CDR3 protein. The data contain some 60,000 distinct CDR3 sequences, about an eighth of them singletons. The material sequenced was blood, either unsorted or a sorted T cell fraction (not recorded which). The receptors derive from a human donor who was either an allogeneic HSCT recipient or a stem cell or donor lymphocyte infusion donor (not recorded which). It is not recorded whose cells these are; they may come from a transplant donor.

There are many counts of this clonotype. This rearrangement joins TRBV5-1 to TRBJ2-2; no definite D call. This CDR3 comprises 16 residues. The germline gives CDR1 SGHRS, CDR2 YFSETQ. V dropped 1 base and J dropped 1 base, with 11 bases sitting between them. The CDR3 DNA follows: TGCGCCAGCAGCTTGTCGGTTCAGCGGAACACCGGGGAGCTGTTTTTT. Translated: CASSLSVQRNTGELFF.

The V gene is TRBV7-9, the J gene TRBJ2-7; D possibly corresponds to TRBD1 (5 bases). Germline CDR1 SEHNR, CDR2 FQNEAQ (reference sequence). V lost 8 bases and J lost 0, with 11 bases in between. The CDR3 has 13 amino acids. CDR3 DNA sequence: TGTGCCAGCTCTGACAGAAACTCCTACGAGCAGTACTTC. Protein: CASSDRNSYEQYF.

This clonotype appeared a few times. This chain connects TRBV18 to TRBJ2-7; D possibly uses TRBD1 or TRBD2 (5 bases each). The CDR3 extends over 16 amino acids. The germline V gene encodes CDR1 KGHSH and CDR2 LQKENI. V was cut by 6 bases and J by 3 bases, with 21 bases left in between. The CDR3 coding sequence is TGTGCCAGCTCTCAAACCCGGGACCTAAGGGTCTACGAGCAGTACTTC. Translated, it gives CASSQTRDLRVYEQYF. Using reference TRBV18 and TRBJ2-7 for the parts outside the CDR3, the full variable domain is NAGVMQNPRHLVRRRGQEARLRCSPMKGHSHVYWYRQLPEEGLKFMVYLQKENIIDESGMPKERFSAEFPKEGPSILRIQQVVRGDSAAYFCASSQTRDLRVYEQYFGPGTRLTVT.

This clonotype was seen ten or more times. The genes are TRBV28 and TRBJ1-1; D may be TRBD1 (5 bases). From germline, CDR1 is MDHEN and CDR2 SYDVKM. CDR3 length: 14 residues. Trimming pared 9 bases from V and 4 bases from J, leaving 18 bases between. CDR3 coding DNA: TGTGCCAGTTATGGCAGGGTTTGGACCACTGAAGCTTTCTTT. The encoded protein is CASYGRVWTTEAFF. The whole variable domain, remainder taken from reference TRBV28 and TRBJ1-1, is DVKVTQSSRYLVKRTGEKVFLECVQDMDHENMFWYRQDPGLGLRLIYFSYDVKMKEKGDIPEGYSVSREKKERFSLILESASTNQTSMYLCASYGRVWTTEAFFGQGTRLTVV.

This clonotype was recorded at least ten times. The chain carries TRBV7-9 and TRBJ1-1; D may be TRBD1 (6 bases). The CDR3 covers 14 residues. Trimming left V 3 bases short and J 5 bases short, with 13 bases between. The germline gives CDR1 SEHNR, CDR2 FQNEAQ (reference sequence). The CDR3 DNA is TGTGCCAGCAGCTTGGAGTACAGGGCGACTGAAGCTTTCTTT. Protein sequence: CASSLEYRATEAFF.

The V gene is TRBV11-1, the J gene TRBJ2-2; D gene uncertain. From germline, CDR1 is SGHAT and CDR2 FQDESV (reference sequence). With 0 bases removed from V and 3 bases from J, the gap between germline ends came to 2 bases. This CDR3 has 13 residues. CDR3 in amino acids: CASSLAYTGELFF. CDR3 in DNA: TGTGCCAGCAGCTTAGCCTACACCGGGGAGCTGTTTTTT.

Ten or more counts support this clonotype. The V and J genes are TRBV5-5 and TRBJ1-4; no firm D call. The CDR3 extends over 18 amino acids. Germline loops: CDR1 SGHKS, CDR2 YYEKEE (reference sequence). V lost 2 bases, J lost 3 bases, and 20 bases lay in between. The CDR3 DNA sequence: TGTGCCAGCAGCTTCATACGAAAAACCTACCCTTCTAATGAAAAACTGTTTTTT. It translates to CASSFIRKTYPSNEKLFF.

This chain uses TRBV6-5 with TRBJ2-1; 10 bases match TRBD2. In germline, CDR1 is MNHEY, CDR2 SVGAGI. CDR3 length equals 16 residues. V gave up 2 bases and J gave up 1 base; unmatched junction bases: 2. CDR3 amino acids: CASSYGLAASYNEQFF. Here the CDR3 DNA reads TGTGCCAGCAGTTACGGACTAGCGGCTTCCTACAATGAGCAGTTCTTC.

This clonotype was picked up a small number of times. The V and J genes are TRBV10-3 and TRBJ2-7, with D possibly matching TRBD1 (5 bases). This CDR3 is built from 12 residues. V was cut by 6 bases and J by 0 bases, with 6 bases left in between. Germline CDR1 and CDR2: ENHRY and SYGVKD. The CDR3 here is CAIRDNSYEQYF. The CDR3 DNA reads TGTGCCATCAGGGACAACTCCTACGAGCAGTACTTC.

This clonotype was seen ten or more times. V gene TRBV10-3 combines with J gene TRBJ1-2, with 9 bases identical to TRBD1. Germline values: CDR1 ENHRY, CDR2 SYGVKD. CDR3 length equals 13 residues. With V trimmed by 8 bases and J by 5 bases, 6 bases remained unmatched. In DNA, the CDR3 is TGTGCCATCTTTGACGGGACAGGGTATGGCTACACCTTC. This translates into CAIFDGTGYGYTF.

J is TRBJ2-3 and V is TRBV7-2; D not resolved. The germline V and J ends were trimmed by 1 base and 2 bases, with 10 bases remaining between them. The CDR3 extends over 15 amino acids. Germline V lookup: CDR1 SGHTA, CDR2 FQGNSA. The CDR3 protein is CASSLEGSSTDTQYF. CDR3 nucleotide sequence: TGTGCCAGCAGCTTAGAGGGATCCTCCACAGATACGCAGTATTTT.

The chain couples TRBV27 to TRBJ2-7; tentative D call: TRBD2 (5 bases). The CDR3 extends over 14 amino acids. The germline V and J ends were trimmed by 5 bases and 3 bases, with 14 bases remaining between them. Germline V lookup: CDR1 MNHEY, CDR2 SMNVEV (reference sequence). The CDR3 protein is CASSAGSTGYEQYF. The CDR3 coding sequence is TGTGCCAGCAGTGCGGGTAGTACTGGCTACGAGCAGTACTTC.

The table lists this clonotype with a few counts. V gene TRBV7-9 combines with J gene TRBJ1-2; D uncertain. Trimming took off 1 base at V and 3 bases at J, with 9 bases between the two ends. The CDR3 is 14 residues long. The V gene's germline CDR1 is SEHNR and CDR2 FQNEAQ (reference sequence). The CDR3 DNA is TGTGCCAGCAGCTTAGACGTAGGTTACTATGGCTACACCTTC. This translates into CASSLDVGYYGYTF.

This clonotype is categorized as large. This chain links TRBV9 with TRBJ2-2; TRBD2 matches 12 bases. The CDR3 is 16 residues long. The V and J ends lost 7 bases and 7 bases, in that order; junction bases with no gene match: 11. The germline V gene encodes CDR1 SGDLS and CDR2 YYNGEE. CDR3 DNA: TGTGCCAGCTCCCCTGGGCGGACTAGCGGGAACGGGGAGCTGTTTTTT. Encoded protein: CASSPGRTSGNGELFF. Full variable domain (remainder filled in from reference TRBV9 and TRBJ2-2): DSGVTQTPKHLITATGQRVTLRCSPRSGDLSVYWYQQSLDQGLQFLIQYYNGEERAKGNILERFSAQQFPDLHSELNLSSLELGDSALYFCASSPGRTSGNGELFFGEGSRLTVL.

The chain joins TRBV10-3 to TRBJ2-2; TRBD2 aligns across 8 bases. CDR3 length: 14 amino acids. The J segment lost 7 bases and the V segment lost 7 bases, leaving 8 bases of the junction unmatched. Germline V gene sequence: CDR1 ENHRY, CDR2 SYGVKD. In nucleotides, the CDR3 is TGTGCCATCACCCCAGCGGGAGAAGACGGGGAGCTGTTTTTT. Encoded protein: CAITPAGEDGELFF.

This clonotype was seen a few times. The J gene is TRBJ2-5, the V gene TRBV24-1, with 9 bases matching TRBD2. CDR1 is KGHDR and CDR2 is SFDVKD in the germline V gene. V lost 4 bases and J lost 1; bases outside the gene matches: 9. The CDR3 covers 17 residues. CDR3 loop: CATSDRETSGFQETQYF. CDR3 nucleotide sequence: TGTGCCACCAGTGACCGGGAAACTAGCGGGTTCCAAGAGACCCAGTACTTC.

This clonotype was counted only a few times. The chain recombines TRBV7-8 with TRBJ1-5; no reliable D call. The V gene's germline CDR1 is SGHVS and CDR2 FQNEAQ. Trimming took 5 bases from V and 0 from J, leaving 11 bases between them. CDR3 length equals 15 residues. CDR3 bases: TGTGCCAGCAGCCCGACACAGTATAGCAATCAGCCCCAGCATTTT. Translated, it gives CASSPTQYSNQPQHF.

This clonotype was recorded many times. The V call is TRBV10-3, the J call TRBJ1-6; a weak D match, TRBD1 (6 bases). The V and J ends lost 6 bases and 0 bases respectively, with 21 bases between them. The CDR3 covers 19 residues. Germline CDR1 ENHRY, CDR2 SYGVKD. This CDR3 is CAISLSPFGDTSYNSPLHF. The DNA for the CDR3 is TGTGCCATCAGCCTGAGTCCCTTCGGGGACACCTCCTATAATTCACCCCTCCACTTT.

This clonotype was counted between two and nine times. The chain employs TRBV11-2 and TRBJ2-1, with 7 bases matching TRBD2. The CDR3 runs to 15 residues. In germline, CDR1 is SGHAT, CDR2 FQNNGV. J lost 4 bases, V lost 2 bases, and 5 bases had no gene match. CDR3 in DNA: TGTGCCAGCAGCTTATGGACTAGTAGTTACAATGAGCAGTTCTTC. Protein sequence: CASSLWTSSYNEQFF.

The V call is TRBV12-3 or TRBV12-4, the J call TRBJ2-1; 9 bases agree with TRBD1. The CDR3 is made up of 12 amino acids. The V segment lost 4 bases and the J segment 10 bases; nucleotides outside the gene matches: 2. DNA for the CDR3: TGTGCCAGCAGTTGGACAGGGGACGAGCAGTTCTTC. Encoded protein: CASSWTGDEQFF.

This clonotype was recorded a few times. This chain connects TRBV29-1 to TRBJ2-2, with a weak D call TRBD1 (5 bases). Per germline, CDR1 SQVTM and CDR2 ANQGSEA. This CDR3 has 13 amino acids. Trimming took 7 bases from V and 4 from J, leaving 13 bases between them. DNA for the CDR3: TGCAGCGGTCAGGGCCTTAGCACCGGGGAGCTGTTTTTT. Residues: CSGQGLSTGELFF.

This clonotype was picked up a small number of times. This chain uses TRBV5-1 with TRBJ2-5; no reliable D call. With 3 bases removed from V and 0 bases from J, the gap between germline ends came to 9 bases. Germline loops: CDR1 SGHRS, CDR2 YFSETQ. The CDR3 has 14 amino acids. CDR3 coding DNA: TGCGCCAGCAGCTCGGCACGGTACCAAGAGACCCAGTACTTC. It codes for CASSSARYQETQYF.

This clonotype was found a few times. This rearrangement joins TRBV27 to TRBJ2-4; tentative D call: TRBD1 (6 bases). Deletions cut 6 bases from V and 6 bases from J, with 24 bases between. The CDR3 loop spans 17 amino acids. Germline V CDR1 and CDR2: MNHEY, SMNVEV (reference sequence). CDR3 sequence reads: CASSYTSPTGLLNIQYF. CDR3 DNA sequence: TGTGCCAGCAGCTATACAAGCCCGACAGGATTATTAAACATTCAGTACTTC.

This clonotype was found many times. V and J are TRBV5-1 and TRBJ1-1, with 7 bases aligning to TRBD1. V trimming: 0 bases; J trimming: 5 bases; junction bases outside the gene matches: 16. CDR3 size: 18 residues. CDR1 SGHRS and CDR2 YFSETQ come from the germline V gene. DNA of the CDR3: TGCGCCAGCAGCTTGGCCGAGGAGGGGGCAGGATTTGGAACTGAAGCTTTCTTT. Amino acid sequence: CASSLAEEGAGFGTEAFF.

This clonotype was picked up many times. V gene TRBV12-3 or TRBV12-4 combines with J gene TRBJ1-3; unclear D gene. The CDR3 extends over 15 amino acids. V was pared by 6 bases and J by 2 bases, with 14 bases between. The CDR3 DNA follows: TGTGCCAGCAGACTCCAGTTGGGAGCTGGAAACACCATATATTTT. This codes for CASRLQLGAGNTIYF.

This clonotype was picked up a small number of times. This rearrangement joins TRBV18 to TRBJ2-7; 7 bases agree with TRBD1. The germline gives CDR1 KGHSH, CDR2 LQKENI. V trimming: 6 bases; J trimming: 3 bases; junction bases outside the gene matches: 8. This CDR3 is 14 amino acids long. This chain's CDR3 is CASSETGKGYEQYF. In DNA, the CDR3 is TGTGCCAGCTCCGAGACAGGGAAAGGCTACGAGCAGTACTTC.

This clonotype was found many times. The chain joins TRBV18 to TRBJ1-1, with 8 bases matching TRBD1. The J segment lost 5 bases and the V segment lost 4 bases, leaving 9 bases of the junction unmatched. This CDR3 region has 15 residues. Germline CDR1 and CDR2: KGHSH and LQKENI. The CDR3 DNA is TGTGCCAGCTCACGGGGGACAGGAAGAATTACTGAAGCTTTCTTT. Translated: CASSRGTGRITEAFF.

In this sample, this clonotype turned up many times. The chain joins TRBV12-3 or TRBV12-4 to TRBJ1-5, with TRBD1 matching 7 bases. The CDR3 sequence is 14 residues long. Trimming at V came to 4 bases and at J to 3 bases, leaving 3 bases not matched to a gene. CDR3: CASSSTGTNQPQHF. The CDR3 DNA reads as TGTGCCAGCAGTTCGACAGGGACCAATCAGCCCCAGCATTTT.

J is TRBJ2-3 and V is TRBV2; D might be TRBD2 (6 bases). From germline, CDR1 is SNHLY and CDR2 FYNNEI. Trimming left V 9 bases short and J 0 bases short, with 10 bases between. The CDR3 sequence is 13 residues long. CDR3 sequence (DNA): TGTGCCAGATCCGGGACTAGCACAGATACGCAGTATTTT. This encodes CARSGTSTDTQYF.

This clonotype was seen ten or more times. The chain has TRBV12-3 or TRBV12-4 and TRBJ1-4; the match to TRBD1 covers 9 bases. V lost 6 bases to trimming and J lost 8 bases; unmatched junction nucleotides: 7. The CDR3 spans 14 residues. Here the CDR3 reads CASSQTGGREKLFF. CDR3 DNA sequence: TGTGCCAGCAGCCAGACAGGGGGTCGGGAAAAACTGTTTTTT.